This T cell receptor (beta chain) appears in the sequencing data of a study of radiotherapy plus CTLA-4 blockade in lung cancer. Study background: Among enrolled patients, under 20% responded and roughly 30% achieved disease control.

Chemo-refractory metastatic non-small-cell lung cancer patients underwent focal radiation alongside CTLA-4 blockade with ipilimumab. Whole-study findings and limits: Radiotherapy was combined with ipilimumab, and tumor-derived TCR clones then expanded in blood.

V lost 2 bases and J lost 14, with 13 bases in between. Germline V CDR1 and CDR2: GTSNPN, SVGIG (reference sequence). The CDR3 consists of 12 residues. Clones were sequenced by immunoSEQ multiplex PCR, and TCRdb holds only the in-frame ones, with some missing. The sample includes tens of thousands of clones, approximately 73% seen only once; the top ten take roughly 3.5%. Regarding this clone: The antigen remains unidentified.

This specimen was peripheral blood, taken from a patient treated with radiotherapy plus ipilimumab. This chain joins TRBV30 and TRBJ1-6, with D unclear. The clonotype originates from a human donor with non-small cell lung cancer who had a complete response to radiotherapy plus ipilimumab. CDR3 amino acids: CAWSLRAGTLHF. In DNA form, the CDR3 reads TGTGCCTGGAGTCTGAGGGCCGGCACCCTCCACTTT. Combining the CDR3 with reference TRBV30 and TRBJ1-6 gives the whole variable domain SQTIHQWPATLVQPVGSPLSLECTVEGTSNPNLYWYRQAAGRGLQLLFYSVGIGQISSEVPQNLSASRPQDRQFILSSKKLLLSDSGFYLCAWSLRAGTLHFGNGTRLTVT.